The 11 T cell receptor beta chains listed next were all sequenced from one sample in a study of cytomegalovirus exposure and HLA in healthy donors. Primers included in the PCR were 60 Vbeta and 13 Jbeta primers. The table came from immunoSEQ multiplex PCR; TCRdb's copy has only in-frame clones and leaves some out. The repertoire holds under 200,000 clones, with 80% to 85% as singletons. Sequences were obtained from PBMCs. The receptors stem from a man in his forties in good health and CMV-seropositive.

The gene calls are TRBV19 and TRBJ1-2; 8 bases are a match to TRBD1. The CDR3 length is 15 residues. The germline V gene has CDR1 LNHDA and CDR2 SQIVND (reference sequence). Trimming removed 3 bases from V and 0 bases from J; junction bases left unmatched: 3. Here the CDR3 DNA reads TGTGCCAGTAGTATTACGGACAGGGCTAACTATGGCTACACCTTC. Its translation is CASSITDRANYGYTF.

This clone was detected only a few times. The rearrangement uses TRBV4-3 and TRBJ2-2; the D gene is possibly TRBD2 (6 bases). V shed 4 bases and J shed 3 bases, with 12 bases lying between them. Germline V gives CDR1 LGHNA, CDR2 YSLEER. This CDR3 comprises 15 residues. The CDR3 spells CASSPGGTDTGELFF. The CDR3 bases are TGCGCCAGCAGCCCCGGCGGGACTGACACCGGGGAGCTGTTTTTT.

This chain uses TRBV27 with TRBJ1-1, with 8 bases identical to TRBD1. CDR1 is MNHEY and CDR2 is SMNVEV in the germline V gene (reference sequence). V lost 6 bases to trimming and J lost 10 bases; unmatched junction nucleotides: 10. This CDR3 is built from 13 residues. CDR3: CASSARGLEAAFF. For the CDR3, the DNA is TGTGCCAGCAGCGCCAGGGGGCTAGAGGCAGCTTTCTTT.

About this clone: The junction shows a germline mismatch at one end, possibly a read error. The V and J genes are TRBV6-1 and TRBJ1-2; no clear D gene. Per the germline V gene, CDR1 is MNHNS and CDR2 is SASEGT. The CDR3 spans 13 residues. Here the CDR3 DNA reads TGTGCCAGCAGTGGCACGGGGAGTAGGCCTTGGGCCTTC. Translated, it gives CASSGTGSRPWAF.

CDR3 region: CASSRGQSGAEAFF. In DNA form, the CDR3 reads TGTGCCAGCAGCCGAGGACAGTCGGGCGCTGAAGCTTTCTTT. The V gene is TRBV7-2, the J gene TRBJ1-1; D is possibly TRBD1 (6 bases). The CDR3 is 14 residues long. Germline lookup yields CDR1 SGHTA and CDR2 FQGNSA. The V end lost 5 bases, the J end lost 6 bases, and 16 bases lay between the germline ends. Filled out from reference TRBV7-2 and TRBJ1-1, the complete variable domain reads GAGVSQSPSNKVTEKGKDVELRCDPISGHTALYWYRQSLGQGLEFLIYFQGNSAPDKSGLPSDRFSAERTGGSVSTLTIQRTQQEDSAVYLCASSRGQSGAEAFFGQGTRLTVV.

The chain carries TRBV9 and TRBJ2-3, with TRBD1 matching 7 bases. This CDR3 region has 15 residues. Germline values: CDR1 SGDLS, CDR2 YYNGEE. The J segment lost 0 bases and the V segment lost 4 bases, leaving 5 bases of the junction unmatched. DNA for the CDR3: TGTGCCAGCAGCTTCTCGACAGGGAGCACAGATACGCAGTATTTT. This encodes CASSFSTGSTDTQYF.

Only a few counts were recorded for this clone. The chain employs TRBV19 and TRBJ2-7; 8 bases agree with TRBD1. Germline assignment: CDR1 LNHDA and CDR2 SQIVND (reference sequence). The ends lost 4 bases at V and 5 bases at J; junction bases unmatched: 4. The CDR3 spans 13 residues. CDR3 residues: CASSRGQADEQYF. The CDR3 coding sequence is TGTGCCAGTAGTAGGGGACAGGCGGACGAGCAGTACTTC.

The chain employs TRBV5-1 and TRBJ2-7; 12 positions agree with TRBD2. The V segment lost 2 bases and the J segment 6 bases; nucleotides outside the gene matches: 3. Germline assignment: CDR1 SGHRS and CDR2 YFSETQ. The CDR3 spans 14 residues. CDR3 nucleotides: TGCGCCAGCAGCTTCGGGACTAGCGGGCTCGAGCAGTACTTC. Its protein is CASSFGTSGLEQYF.

This CDR3 reads CASSFGTSRYDEQFF. Written as DNA, the CDR3 is TGCGCCAGCAGCTTTGGGACTTCGCGTTACGATGAGCAGTTCTTC. The chain is built from TRBV5-1 and TRBJ2-1; D perhaps matches TRBD2 (6 bases). The CDR3 runs to 15 residues. Looked up from germline, CDR1 is SGHRS and CDR2 is YFSETQ. V was cut by 2 bases and J by 8 bases, with 17 bases left in between.

CDR3 DNA sequence: TGTGCCAGCAGTTATTCACGGGACAGGAACTACGAGCAGTACTTC. Residues: CASSYSRDRNYEQYF. The chain combines TRBV6-5 with TRBJ2-5, with 8 nucleotides matching TRBD1. The end of the DNA is better explained by TRBJ2-7, so the J call may be wrong. From germline, CDR1 is MNHEY and CDR2 SVGAGI. This CDR3 has 15 amino acids.

The chain uses TRBV7-6 and TRBJ2-2, with D uncertain. The CDR3 is made up of 13 amino acids. The V end was cut by 5 bases, the J end by 4 bases, with 8 bases between. Germline V gene data show CDR1 as SGHVS and CDR2 as FNYEAQ. CDR3 bases: TGTGCCAGCAGCCCCGGTTTCACCGGGGAGCTGTTTTTT. Amino acids: CASSPGFTGELFF.